This section outlines one TCR beta chain sequence together with its context. Its matching antigen is unknown. V dropped 1 base and J dropped 5; count of bases not matched to a gene: 18. There are 19 residues in the CDR3. Germline V lookup: CDR1 LGHNA, CDR2 YNFKEQ. Healthy bone marrow donors formed the donor group. The source of the sample is a study of cytomegalovirus exposure and HLA in healthy donors. General observations from the study: Published work reported that the classifier diagnosed cytomegalovirus status with high specificity and sensitivity. 87-base-pair reads could not separate some V segments, including TRBV6-2 and TRBV6-3. CMV serostatus stood as the only immune exposure information on hand.

The primer mix had 60 Vbeta and 13 Jbeta primers. Produced via immunoSEQ multiplex PCR; TCRdb's table is partial and in-frame only. The sample includes 130,000 or so clones, around 66% seen only once; the top ten take about 8.9%. Input material: PBMCs. The receptor was derived from a woman between 40 and 50 years old in good health and CMV-seropositive. This chain uses TRBV4-2 with TRBJ2-3; 7 bases line up with TRBD1. CDR3: CASSQGPPDRQGILDTQYF. The CDR3 DNA reads as TGTGCCAGCAGCCAAGGGCCCCCAGATCGACAGGGAATCCTAGATACGCAGTATTTT.